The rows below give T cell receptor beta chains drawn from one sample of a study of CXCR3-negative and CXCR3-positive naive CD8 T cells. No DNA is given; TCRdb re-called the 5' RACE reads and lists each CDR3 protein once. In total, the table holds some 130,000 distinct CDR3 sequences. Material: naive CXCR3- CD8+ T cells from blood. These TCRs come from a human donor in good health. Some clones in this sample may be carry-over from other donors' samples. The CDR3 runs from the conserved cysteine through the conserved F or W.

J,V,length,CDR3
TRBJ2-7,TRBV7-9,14,CASSLGQGGYEQYF
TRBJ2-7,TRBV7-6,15,CASSSTTGVDGEQYF
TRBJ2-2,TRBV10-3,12,CAISRTAGELFF
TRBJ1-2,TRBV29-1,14,CSVGTVPDLYGYTF
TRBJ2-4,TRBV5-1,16,CASSPERGLAKNIQYF
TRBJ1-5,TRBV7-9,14,CASSSTGGSQPQHF
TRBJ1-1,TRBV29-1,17,CSVVAVFGTGEATEAFF
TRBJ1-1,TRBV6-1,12,CASSEAPGEAFF
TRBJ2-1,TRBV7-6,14,CASSLGWGHNEQFF
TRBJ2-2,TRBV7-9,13,CALGGQNTGELFF
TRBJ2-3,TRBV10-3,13,CAILAGGADTQYF
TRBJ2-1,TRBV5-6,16,CASSPWASWMQLEQFF
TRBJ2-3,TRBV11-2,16,CASSLSGGYFTDTQYF
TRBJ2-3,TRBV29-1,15,CSVGPRGYGEDTQYF
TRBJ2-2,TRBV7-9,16,CASSQGLAVLTGELFF
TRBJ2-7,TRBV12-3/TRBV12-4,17,CASSRTGLTGLSYEQYF
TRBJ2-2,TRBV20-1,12,CSARDRGGELFF
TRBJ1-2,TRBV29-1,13,CSVALTGYYGYTF
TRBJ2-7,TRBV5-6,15,CASSLWLADTYEQYF
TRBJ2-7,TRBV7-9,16,CASSLEGGGALYEQYF
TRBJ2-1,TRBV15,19,CATSSTPLDEGSSYNEQFF
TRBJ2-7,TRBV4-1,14,CASSQGGISYEQYF